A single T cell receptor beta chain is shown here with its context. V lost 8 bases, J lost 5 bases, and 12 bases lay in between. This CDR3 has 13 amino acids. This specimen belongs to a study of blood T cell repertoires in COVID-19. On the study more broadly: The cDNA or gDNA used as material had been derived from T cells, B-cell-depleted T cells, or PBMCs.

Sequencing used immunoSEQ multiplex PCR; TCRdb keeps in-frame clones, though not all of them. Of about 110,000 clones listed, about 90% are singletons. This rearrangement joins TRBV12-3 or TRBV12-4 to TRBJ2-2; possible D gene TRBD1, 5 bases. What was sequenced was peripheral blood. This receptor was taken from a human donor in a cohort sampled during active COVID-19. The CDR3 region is CASVQGLTGELFF. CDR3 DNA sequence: TGTGCCAGCGTGCAGGGTTTAACCGGGGAGCTGTTTTTT.